This TCR beta chain comes out of a study of T cell responses to AZD1222 COVID-19 vaccine. Background on the study: Second-dose recipients at about 4 or about 12 weeks were treated as one pooled group.

The repertoire was sequenced with immunoSEQ multiplex PCR; TCRdb's copy has only in-frame clones and lacks some. The sample shows around 110,000 clones, about 91% of them seen only once. With regard to this clone: The antigen is unknown.

Points from the study as a whole: Every sample of the repertoires postdated the peak T cell response. White British donors predominated, females outnumbered males, and clonal diversity was possibly underestimated.

Sample: peripheral blood, taken on day 0 of AZD1222 vaccination. The receptor was derived from an adult in good health.

For the CDR3, the DNA is TGTGCCAGCAGTGAACTGACAGGGGGGAATGAAAAACTGTTTTTT. The encoded protein is CASSELTGGNEKLFF. V usage is TRBV2 and J usage is TRBJ1-4, with 9 positions matching TRBD1. This CDR3 region has 15 residues. V was pared by 2 bases and J by 5 bases, with 3 bases of the junction left unmatched. Germline CDR1 and CDR2: SNHLY and FYNNEI.